Detailed here is one T cell receptor beta chain. Its antigen target is currently unknown. No much larger clone is present one base from it, and per-base qualities are unavailable. This sample stems from a study of blood T cell dynamics during melanoma immunotherapy (dated by TCRdb to the early 2020s). About the investigation overall: Patients had metastatic melanoma and received first-line pembrolizumab or nivolumab plus ipilimumab as standard of care in the United Kingdom. To find early correlates of response, peripheral T cell receptor repertoires were profiled in metastatic melanoma patients before and after one cycle of checkpoint inhibitor therapy. A training cohort was formed from consecutive patients, and a further independent group of patients from the same centre was pooled into an external validation set. The full study reports these points: The relatively small sample size was acknowledged as a potential limitation on generalization of the results. Whether the T cell clones driving repertoire changes were melanoma-specific or reflected general immune activation could not be determined in the study. Patients who later achieved disease control showed a bifurcated PBMC repertoire reorganization at W3, with increased clonality or increased diversity, unlike progressors.

Every bulk PBMC sample was loaded with the same fixed amount of around 400 ng of DNA. Following the manufacturer instructions, the immunoSEQ TCRb Assay kit was used to amplify TCR beta CDR3 sequences from genomic DNA. The KAPA Library Quantification Kit for Illumina platforms was used to quantify the pooled libraries by qPCR. Pooled libraries were clustered at 0.6-1.1 pM and sequenced on an Illumina NextSeq 500. Processing in the source paper ran as follows. TCR data were analyzed using immunoSEQ ANALYZER and the R LymphoSeq package. A rearrangement efficiency score was calculated as productive divided by the sum of productive and non-productive CDR3 sequences. Within each patient, timepoints were compared pairwise for clonality, measured with the Gini coefficient, and for diversity, measured with the Renyi index at alpha=1. Clonal relatedness used an edit distance of 3, and repertoire similarity used the Bhattacharyya coefficient, both computed in LymphoSeq. Linear discriminant analysis on week-3 changes in clonality and diversity was built with the R MASS and caret packages to classify response. TCRdb carries this immuneACCESS record with in-frame sequences only. Its versions omit some clonotypes, under half of them owing to an unresolved V gene in the studies checked, with the rest unexplained. The V and J calls and clone size were taken over from that table, and D and trimming were inferred from the DNA. The sample table shows approximately 23,000 clones, and around 92% are seen once. The ten largest account for about 1.2% of the sample.

The junction shows trimming of 2 bases on V and 2 bases on J, and the gene matches do not reach 3 bases of it. The CDR3 starts with the cysteine, ends with the phenylalanine, and has 14 residues. The CDR3 DNA has 42 bases and is translated from base 1. CDR1 and CDR2 are read off the germline V gene as MDHEN and SYDVKM. The sample's time point label is to be understood as: pre-treatment baseline. Blood samples were taken at two points: before treatment (T0) and at week 3 (W3), which came after the first cycle of checkpoint blockade. Except for a couple of patients with rapid clinical progression, response was assessed 12 weeks after the first infusion by RECIST 1.1; disease control meant complete response, partial response or stable disease. Patients with prior systemic cancer treatment, concomitant immunosuppressant therapy or synchronous other active malignancies were excluded. TCR beta was sequenced in both bulk PBMC and plasma cell-free DNA in order to track circulating cells as well as T cell turnover. Lymphoprep and SepMate tubes were used to isolate PBMC from blood, and red cell lysis was then performed. QIAamp DNA Blood Mini kits were used to extract DNA from PBMC and sorted T cell subsets.

The rearranged segments are TRBV28 and TRBJ2-7; TRBD2 lines up with 7 middle nucleotides. The specimen comprised blood, sampled from a patient treated with checkpoint blockade. The receptor was isolated from a human donor with melanoma. The CDR3 corresponds to CASSLGRGTYEQYF. The sequenced DNA: TGTGCCAGCAGTTTAGGGAGGGGAACCTACGAGCAGTACTTC.